This TCR beta chain was captured in a study of beta chain features in type 1 diabetes. Study-wide results and caveats: Insertion counts at VDJ junctions were lower in type 1 diabetes patients, who also showed more deletions there. Whether TCRB rearrangement is influenced by HLA type went unresolved here. All four CD4+ subsets of Type 1 diabetes patients contained TCRB CDR3s that were moderately but significantly shorter.

Sorting gave populations that all exceeded 95% purity. Expressed TCRB transcripts were sequenced because the isolated RNA had all been reverse transcribed beforehand. TCRdb's table, derived via immunoSEQ multiplex PCR, lists solely in-frame clones and lacks some. The sample yields around 200,000 clones, about 13% seen once. The CDR3 extends over 15 amino acids. In germline, CDR1 is MDHEN, CDR2 SYDVKM. The junction had 5 bases not matched to a gene; V was cut back by 6 bases and J by 3 bases. This clone was recorded at least ten times. The antigen is unknown. The receptor was isolated from a woman between 18 and 29 years old in good health. The sample consisted of central memory CD4+ T cells from blood. The chain has TRBV28 and TRBJ2-1; 10 bases match TRBD1. CDR3 amino acids: CASRPDRGIYNEQFF. In DNA, the CDR3 is TGTGCCAGCAGACCGGACAGGGGGATCTACAATGAGCAGTTCTTC.